Given below is one T cell receptor beta chain in context. Source study methods: Estimates of nucleated cell counts were drawn from the amplification of reference gene primers. Data came from immunoSEQ multiplex PCR; TCRdb stores just in-frame clones and leaves some out. V and J calls and clone size are given by that table; D and trimming were obtained from the DNA. The data hold under 200,000 clones, with approximately 82% observed a single time. Trimming took 6 bases from V and 7 from J, leaving 18 bases between them. Germline V gene sequence: CDR1 MDHEN, CDR2 SYDVKM. This CDR3 is 14 amino acids long. Participants' reported clinical history set cohort assignment. The data were taken from a study of blood T cell repertoires in COVID-19. Study information: From T cells, B-cell-depleted T cells, or PBMCs came the material, which was cDNA or gDNA.

The rearrangement uses TRBV28 and TRBJ2-5, with a tentative D call TRBD1 (6 bases). Source material: PBMCs or T cells enriched from blood (not recorded which). The sequence was obtained from a man between 60 and 70 years old who had recovered from COVID-19. The CDR3 reads CASRDSSPKGTQYF. CDR3 nucleotide sequence: TGTGCCAGCAGGGACAGCTCGCCGAAAGGGACCCAGTACTTC.